The sequence of this TCR beta chain was determined in a study of blood T cell repertoires in COVID-19. Across the whole study: Italy, Spain and the United States were the sources of the convalescent and acute COVID-19 samples. T cells, B-cell-depleted T cells, or PBMCs provided the cDNA or gDNA that served as material.

Original handling: The assay estimated nucleated cells by amplifying reference gene primers. Produced via immunoSEQ multiplex PCR; TCRdb's table is partial and in-frame only. V and J calls and clone size follow that table, whereas D and trimming were derived from the DNA. The sample has some 180,000 clones, around 86% seen once; the top ten hold around 7%. Germline V CDR1 and CDR2: MNHEY, SVGAGI. The J segment lost 6 bases and the V segment lost 10 bases, leaving 11 bases of the junction unmatched. The CDR3 is 13 residues long. The receptor was derived from a man aged 35 to 55 with acute or convalescent COVID-19. The chain links TRBV6-5 to TRBJ1-2, with 7 bases identical to TRBD1. Source material: peripheral blood. This chain's CDR3 is CATFLTGPHGYTF. The CDR3 DNA follows: TGTGCCACATTCCTGACAGGGCCCCATGGCTACACCTTC.